Following are 16 T cell receptor beta chains from one sample sequenced in a study of identical twins. A single record per CDR3 protein comes from TCRdb applying MiXCR to the 5' RACE reads. The top ten hold roughly 2% of the sample, which has hundreds of thousands of distinct CDR3 sequences, 8% to 9% seen once. Separately, the same data were catalogued under a study of yellow fever vaccine responses in identical twins.

The sample taken for sequencing was memory (CD45RO+) T cells sorted from blood. Receptors originate from a young woman in good health.

Ten or more counts support this clonotype. This sequence joins TRBV7-2 and TRBJ2-1, with 8 bases that match TRBD2. The V gene's germline CDR1 is SGHTA and CDR2 FQGNSA. The V segment lost 5 bases and the J segment 1 base; nucleotides outside the gene matches: 22. This CDR3 spans 21 amino acids. The CDR3 here is CASSLGVLVGLAGNSYNEQFF. The DNA for the CDR3 is TGTGCCAGCAGCCTAGGGGTCCTTGTTGGATTAGCGGGAAATTCCTACAATGAGCAGTTCTTC.

This clonotype was seen ten or more times. This chain links TRBV28 with TRBJ1-3; no clear D. The CDR3 is made up of 14 amino acids. Trimming removed 7 bases from V and 8 bases from J, with 18 bases in between. CDR1 MDHEN and CDR2 SYDVKM come from the germline V gene. The CDR3 DNA reads TGTGCCAGCACTGACCTTCGGGTTTTAGACACCATATATTTT. Translating it yields CASTDLRVLDTIYF.

This clonotype was picked up many times. V gene TRBV20-1 combines with J gene TRBJ2-4, with 10 positions matching TRBD1. The CDR3 contains 15 residues. In germline, CDR1 is DFQATT, CDR2 SNEGSKA (reference sequence). With V trimmed by 6 bases and J by 0 bases, 5 bases remained unmatched. CDR3 residues: CSAPTGGRAKNIQYF. The CDR3, as DNA: TGCAGTGCCCCGACAGGGGGCAGAGCCAAAAACATTCAGTACTTC.

The rearrangement uses TRBV5-1 and TRBJ2-5; 11 bases align to TRBD2. Germline V CDR1 and CDR2: SGHRS, YFSETQ. The CDR3 runs to 17 residues. V was clipped by 3 bases and J by 3 bases; unmatched bases: 10. The CDR3 is CASSSTGLAGVKETQYF. CDR3 DNA: TGCGCCAGCAGCTCCACAGGACTAGCGGGTGTAAAAGAGACCCAGTACTTC.

This clonotype was seen many times. The CDR3, as DNA: TGTGCCAGCAGACCAGGACATGTTTACGAGCAGTACGTC. Translating gives CASRPGHVYEQYV. The chain carries TRBV28 and TRBJ2-7, with D possibly being TRBD1 (5 bases). Trimming stripped 6 bases from V and 4 bases from J, with 13 bases between. In germline, CDR1 is MDHEN, CDR2 SYDVKM. This CDR3 has 13 amino acids.

This clonotype came up many times. The genes are TRBV20-1 and TRBJ2-7, with 14 bases that match TRBD2. CDR3 length: 14 residues. The J segment lost 5 bases and the V segment lost 3 bases, leaving 3 bases of the junction unmatched. The V gene's germline CDR1 is DFQATT and CDR2 SNEGSKA (reference sequence). CDR3 sequence reads: CSARGLAGAHEQYF. The DNA of the CDR3 is TGCAGTGCTAGGGGACTAGCGGGAGCCCACGAGCAGTACTTC.

J is TRBJ1-5 and V is TRBV6-5; D remains ambiguous. Germline values: CDR1 MNHEY, CDR2 SVGAGI. The CDR3 loop spans 14 amino acids. The germline V and J ends were trimmed by 0 bases and 3 bases, with 6 bases remaining between them. The CDR3 loop reads CASSYSGFNQPQHF. For the CDR3, the DNA is TGTGCCAGCAGTTACTCAGGGTTCAATCAGCCCCAGCATTTT.

At least ten counts were recorded for this clonotype. V gene TRBV27 combines with J gene TRBJ2-7; tentatively, D is TRBD1 (6 bases). CDR3 length equals 14 residues. Trimming stripped 2 bases from V and 4 bases from J, with 12 bases between. Germline-derived CDR1 and CDR2 are MNHEY and SMNVEV (reference sequence). CDR3 in DNA: TGTGCCAGCAGTTTAAGGGGGTTGGGGTACGAGCAGTACTTC. Its protein is CASSLRGLGYEQYF.

This clonotype was counted ten times or more. This CDR3 is CASSLPIVPRSYNEQFF. The CDR3 DNA is TGTGCCAGCAGTTTACCCATAGTTCCTCGGTCCTACAATGAGCAGTTCTTC. The chain is built from TRBV28 and TRBJ2-1; D unresolved. Trimming stripped 2 bases from V and 1 base from J, with 15 bases between. Germline CDR1 is MDHEN and CDR2 is SYDVKM. The CDR3 is made up of 17 amino acids.

The table lists this clonotype with many counts. The rearrangement joins TRBV20-1 to TRBJ1-4, with 7 bases fitting TRBD1. The junction had 3 bases not matched to a gene; V was cut back by 4 bases and J by 7 bases. The CDR3 sequence is 12 residues long. CDR1 is DFQATT and CDR2 is SNEGSKA in the germline V gene (reference sequence). The chain's CDR3 is CSANQGVEKLFF. CDR3 in DNA: TGCAGTGCTAATCAGGGGGTTGAAAAACTGTTTTTT.

V usage is TRBV5-1 and J usage is TRBJ1-5; no reliable D call. The V and J ends lost 0 bases and 0 bases respectively, with 7 bases between them. The CDR3 totals 15 residues. The germline V gene has CDR1 SGHRS and CDR2 YFSETQ. In DNA, the CDR3 is TGCGCCAGCAGCTTGGACCCGGCTAGCAATCAGCCCCAGCATTTT. It encodes CASSLDPASNQPQHF. The variable domain in full, with the rest retrieved from reference TRBV5-1 and TRBJ1-5, is KAGVTQTPRYLIKTRGQQVTLSCSPISGHRSVSWYQQTPGQGLQFLFEYFSETQRNKGNFPGRFSGRQFSNSRSEMNVSTLELGDSALYLCASSLDPASNQPQHFGDGTRLSIL.

Ten or more counts support this clonotype. V usage is TRBV7-6 and J usage is TRBJ2-3; 12 positions agree with TRBD2. The CDR3 runs 16 residues. The junction had 3 bases not matched to a gene; V was cut back by 1 base and J by 4 bases. CDR1 is SGHVS, CDR2 FNYEAQ, per germline. Here the CDR3 DNA reads TGTGCCAGCAGCTTAGTGACTAGCGGGGGTTCAGATACGCAGTATTTT. Protein: CASSLVTSGGSDTQYF.

This clonotype was seen many times. V and J are TRBV3-1 and TRBJ2-1, with D tentatively TRBD2 (5 bases). The germline gives CDR1 LGHDT, CDR2 YNNKEL (reference sequence). The V end was cut by 3 bases, the J end by 3 bases, with 9 bases between. The CDR3 sequence is 14 residues long. The CDR3 sequence: CASSQGEIYNEQFF. For the CDR3, the DNA is TGTGCCAGCAGCCAGGGAGAGATCTACAATGAGCAGTTCTTC.

Only a few counts were recorded for this clonotype. The chain couples TRBV28 to TRBJ1-1; D may be TRBD1 (5 bases). The CDR3 contains 15 residues. V was shortened by 7 bases and J by 4 bases, with 19 bases between the two germline ends. The germline CDR1 and CDR2 sequences are MDHEN and SYDVKM. CDR3 in DNA: TGTGCCAGCATCCTTTTAGCGGGAGGGGTCACTGAAGCTTTCTTT. As protein: CASILLAGGVTEAFF. The whole variable domain, filled in from reference TRBV28 and TRBJ1-1, reads DVKVTQSSRYLVKRTGEKVFLECVQDMDHENMFWYRQDPGLGLRLIYFSYDVKMKEKGDIPEGYSVSREKKERFSLILESASTNQTSMYLCASILLAGGVTEAFFGQGTRLTVV.

The rearrangement joins TRBV14 to TRBJ2-5; TRBD2 might be the D (6 bases). CDR1 SGHDN and CDR2 FVKESK come from the germline V gene. Trimming removed 2 bases at V and 6 bases at J, with 13 bases between. This CDR3 is 14 amino acids long. The DNA of the CDR3 is TGTGCCAGCAGCCAATCCCTAGCGACGCAGACCCAGTACTTC. It is translated as CASSQSLATQTQYF.

The chain joins TRBV10-1 to TRBJ2-7, with TRBD1 identical over 10 bases. The CDR3 contains 17 residues. CDR1 is WNHNN, CDR2 SYGVQD, per germline (reference sequence). V shed 9 bases, J shed 5 bases, and the junction held 19 bases outside the gene matches. The CDR3 DNA sequence: TGCGCCAGTCGAGTAAGGAGACAGGGGGCCGAGGTGGACGAGCAGTACTTC. Translating it yields CASRVRRQGAEVDEQYF.